Listed below are T cell receptor beta chains from one sample, sequenced in a study of blood T cell repertoires in COVID-19. TCRdb's table, derived via immunoSEQ multiplex PCR, lists solely in-frame clones and lacks some. The repertoire includes roughly 200,000 clones, approximately 80% of them detected once, and around 11% sits in the top ten. The source material was PBMCs or T cells enriched from blood (not recorded which). The receptors here all came from a man between 40 and 49 years old who had recovered from COVID-19. Both conserved end residues are trimmed from each CDR3. Fields, in order: clone size, V gene, J gene, CDR3 protein. The size field is filled for only some rows; it gives once, few, many or a size class.

clone size: NA; V gene: TRBV5-1; J gene: TRBJ2-1; CDR3 protein: ASSSGTSPTYNEQF
clone size: NA; V gene: TRBV5-6; J gene: TRBJ2-1; CDR3 protein: ASSVQQGMRGNEQF
clone size: NA; V gene: TRBV10-3; J gene: TRBJ1-5; CDR3 protein: AISETPAGAGGPNQPQH
clone size: once; V gene: TRBV18; J gene: TRBJ2-5; CDR3 protein: ASSPPETRETQY
clone size: NA; V gene: TRBV5-1; J gene: TRBJ2-1; CDR3 protein: ASSSDSRSYNEQF
clone size: NA; V gene: TRBV5-4; J gene: TRBJ1-2; CDR3 protein: ASSTPRDSNYGYT
clone size: NA; V gene: TRBV30; J gene: TRBJ2-1; CDR3 protein: AWRREVTYNEQF
clone size: NA; V gene: TRBV7-2; J gene: TRBJ1-5; CDR3 protein: ASSTWTDNQPQH
clone size: NA; V gene: TRBV30; J gene: TRBJ2-7; CDR3 protein: ACLGLAGVRSYEQY
clone size: few; V gene: TRBV29-1; J gene: TRBJ2-1; CDR3 protein: SVEGNRDNEQF
clone size: few; V gene: TRBV28; J gene: TRBJ1-2; CDR3 protein: ASSSPRTGRVDGYT
clone size: once; V gene: TRBV19; J gene: TRBJ1-2; CDR3 protein: ASSTDRLYGYT
clone size: NA; V gene: TRBV5-1; J gene: TRBJ2-1; CDR3 protein: ASSSTGLPDYNEQF
clone size: NA; V gene: TRBV9; J gene: TRBJ2-3; CDR3 protein: ASSVGTHNTDTQY
clone size: NA; V gene: TRBV7-2; J gene: TRBJ2-3; CDR3 protein: ASSPPGFRTDTQY
clone size: NA; V gene: TRBV28; J gene: TRBJ1-4; CDR3 protein: ASSLKLGATNEKLF
clone size: NA; V gene: TRBV12-5; J gene: TRBJ2-3; CDR3 protein: ASALGVAGGRTDTQY
clone size: NA; V gene: TRBV27; J gene: TRBJ1-1; CDR3 protein: ASSLSPDRDGTEAF
clone size: NA; V gene: TRBV5-4; J gene: TRBJ2-2; CDR3 protein: ASSLGRAGPTGELF
clone size: NA; V gene: TRBV7-3; J gene: TRBJ2-1; CDR3 protein: ASSLELASYNEQF
clone size: NA; V gene: TRBV9; J gene: TRBJ2-2; CDR3 protein: ASSASRGAGGSTGELF
clone size: once; V gene: TRBV3-1/TRBV3-2; J gene: TRBJ2-2; CDR3 protein: ASSQFRTSGINTGELF
clone size: NA; V gene: TRBV11-2; J gene: TRBJ2-5; CDR3 protein: ASSLLRGGPEDETQY
clone size: NA; V gene: TRBV12-3/TRBV12-4; J gene: TRBJ2-5; CDR3 protein: ASRDRAETQY
clone size: NA; V gene: TRBV10-3; J gene: TRBJ1-2; CDR3 protein: AISPYGQGDYGYT
clone size: once; V gene: TRBV4-3; J gene: TRBJ2-7; CDR3 protein: ASSQGGAGSYEQY
clone size: NA; V gene: TRBV30; J gene: TRBJ1-1; CDR3 protein: AWSVQGRTEAF
clone size: once; V gene: TRBV2; J gene: TRBJ2-2; CDR3 protein: ASSEGGNTGELF
clone size: NA; V gene: TRBV6-1; J gene: TRBJ2-1; CDR3 protein: ASRLPGLEQF
clone size: NA; V gene: TRBV7-6; J gene: TRBJ1-5; CDR3 protein: ASSRFEGNQPQH
clone size: few; V gene: TRBV10-3; J gene: TRBJ1-4; CDR3 protein: AIRDRDGGEKLF
clone size: NA; V gene: TRBV9; J gene: TRBJ2-1; CDR3 protein: ASSASGTSGGYNEQF
clone size: NA; V gene: TRBV9; J gene: TRBJ1-2; CDR3 protein: ASSVNRDANYGYT
clone size: NA; V gene: TRBV10-2; J gene: TRBJ2-1; CDR3 protein: ATRDSADYNNEQF
clone size: NA; V gene: TRBV7-9; J gene: TRBJ1-2; CDR3 protein: ASSPPGTDYGYT
clone size: NA; V gene: TRBV5-1; J gene: TRBJ1-1; CDR3 protein: ASSSPPAGVNTEAF
clone size: NA; V gene: TRBV10-3; J gene: TRBJ1-2; CDR3 protein: AISGTGRNYGYT
clone size: few; V gene: TRBV2; J gene: TRBJ1-6; CDR3 protein: ASVELTPPLH
clone size: NA; V gene: TRBV6-2/TRBV6-3; J gene: TRBJ1-2; CDR3 protein: ASSRARDTMGT
clone size: many; V gene: TRBV4-3; J gene: TRBJ2-2; CDR3 protein: ASSPLAGGTGELF
clone size: NA; V gene: TRBV13; J gene: TRBJ2-2; CDR3 protein: ASSRFEGDTGELF
clone size: NA; V gene: TRBV6-5; J gene: TRBJ2-2; CDR3 protein: ASSYSLAGELF
clone size: NA; V gene: TRBV18; J gene: TRBJ1-3; CDR3 protein: ASSPGTTGNTIY
clone size: NA; V gene: TRBV5-8; J gene: TRBJ2-5; CDR3 protein: ASSSGLETQY
clone size: NA; V gene: TRBV6-1; J gene: TRBJ2-2; CDR3 protein: ASRPDREAGELF
clone size: once; V gene: TRBV7-2; J gene: TRBJ1-2; CDR3 protein: ASSPLGGGLGYT
clone size: NA; V gene: TRBV2; J gene: TRBJ1-2; CDR3 protein: ASSAQGQGSHGYT
clone size: NA; V gene: TRBV6-2/TRBV6-3; J gene: TRBJ2-7; CDR3 protein: ASSYFQGRNYEQY